This T cell receptor (beta chain) was captured by sequencing in a study of shared clonotypes between healthy human individuals. Overall study context: Plates per donor: three CD4 naive, three CD4 memory, two CD8 naive, one CD8 memory.

V lost 3 bases and J lost 4, with 11 bases in between. The length of the CDR3 is 14 residues. Germline CDR1 reads SGDLS; CDR2 reads YYNGEE. Sequencing was performed with immunoSEQ multiplex PCR; in TCRdb, only in-frame clones are kept and a portion is missing. The repertoire consists of 2 million to 3 million clones, with over 85% occurring once and the leading ten covering around 0.14%. In regard to this clone: Its specificity is unknown. The sample carries other DNA sequences with the same CDR3.

Whole-study findings and limits: Non-shared clonotypes showed lower generation probabilities than clonotypes common to all four donors. Exclusively blood specimens were collected; tissue repertoires likely differ.

Negatively enriched CD4+ T cells were divided by CD45RA into naive and memory. The sequenced sample consisted of naive CD4+ T cells sorted from blood. Stated subset: CD45RA+ positively selected. The V gene is TRBV9, the J gene TRBJ1-5; possible D gene TRBD1, 6 bases. The receptor was derived from a young man in good health. CDR3 sequence reads: CASSAGQKNQPQHF. The CDR3 nucleotides read TGTGCCAGCAGCGCGGGACAAAAGAATCAGCCCCAGCATTTT.